This entry is about one TCR beta chain. Its antigen is unidentified. A much larger clone lies a single base off, so this may be a read error. The sample originates from a study of tumor-infiltrating lymphocytes in primary liver carcinoma. As for the study in general: Samples had roughly 3.65 to 8 million productive TCRbeta reads, comparable between tissue types.

Study-level points and caveats: Relative to tumor region pairs, the tumor-adjacent and tumor-blood pairs showed overlap that was lower.

Unsorted whole blood supplied the blood RNA, and germline DNA was isolated too. The CDR3 spans 14 residues. In germline, CDR1 is MGHRA, CDR2 YSYEKL. Trimming removed 1 base at V and 5 bases at J, with 6 bases between. TCR beta cDNA came from about 500 ng total RNA, primed with a constant-region primer. It was through three nested multiplex PCR rounds of slightly modified ARM-PCR that TCR beta libraries arose. The first two PCR rounds, nine to ten cycles each, used TRBV1-TRBV30 forward primers and a C-beta reverse primer. TCRdb redid the calling of the multiplex PCR reads with MiXCR, one entry per CDR3 protein. Among about 310,000 distinct CDR3 sequences, around three fifths were seen once, and the ten largest hold over 15%.

The gene calls are TRBV4-1 and TRBJ2-6; D gene uncertain. Sequencing input: peripheral blood. The source is a woman aged 25 to 39 with primary liver carcinoma and hepatitis B virus infection. This chain's CDR3 is CASSQVSRANVLTF. CDR3 nucleotide sequence: TGCGCCAGCAGCCAAGTATCCCGGGCCAACGTCCTGACTTTC.